This T cell receptor beta chain was identified during a study of T cells in Graves' hyperthyroidism and ophthalmopathy. Study-wide background: Peripheral blood was taken when the disease was first diagnosed, before any treatment began. Notes on the study in general: Ophthalmopathy onset followed model prediction by a median roughly six months.

The CDR3 is 14 residues long. CDR1 is MDHEN and CDR2 is SYDVKM in the germline V gene. V dropped 6 bases and J dropped 5; count of bases not matched to a gene: 6. Points on this clonotype: Its antigen is still unknown.

Ophthalmopathy cases met thresholds of Clinical Activity Score at least 3, NOSPECS grade at least 4 and duration under 3 months. Using RNA transcripts as the source, TCR beta CDR3 regions were amplified. The HTBI primer set was used in a first-round RT-PCR of the TCR CDR3. TCRdb independently ran MiXCR on the multiplex PCR reads; one entry per CDR3 protein. This sample carries 500,000 to 750,000 distinct CDR3 sequences, 13% to 15% of them seen once, and the ten largest clones take about 7%. Sequenced material: blood. The origin of this receptor is a woman aged 18-29 years with Graves' ophthalmopathy. The chain links TRBV28 to TRBJ1-2, with 10 bases fitting TRBD1. DNA for the CDR3: TGTGCCAGCAGGGGGACAGGGGCCCAGTATGGCTACACCTTC. Its protein product is CASRGTGAQYGYTF.